These T cell receptor beta chains were read from a single sample in a study of T cells after yellow fever vaccination. TCRdb itself ran the 5' RACE reads through MiXCR, one entry per CDR3 protein. The table records 250,000 to 400,000 distinct CDR3 sequences, approximately 4% of them present only once. The starting material was PBMCs, obtained 5 days after the yellow fever booster vaccination. Source of these receptors: a man aged 18 to 30 who received the YFV17D yellow fever vaccine. CDR3s include the opening cysteine and the closing phenylalanine or tryptophan. D genes are given only for firm matches. Some rows mark clone size as missing; the rest say once, few, many or name a class of expanded clone.

CDR3 | DNA | size | J | D | V
CASSPPTSGGAADTQYF | TGCGCCAGCAGCCCCCCGACTAGCGGGGGGGCAGCGGATACGCAGTATTTT | few | TRBJ2-3 | TRBD2 | TRBV4-1
CSAKSRWRRTQYF | TGCAGTGCTAAATCCCGGTGGAGGCGGACCCAGTACTTC | . | TRBJ2-5 | . | TRBV20-1
CASSLKPGGPDTQYF | TGTGCCAGCAGCTTAAAGCCAGGGGGCCCAGATACGCAGTATTTT | many | TRBJ2-3 | TRBD1 | TRBV7-2
CSARLRENSDYEQYF | TGCAGTGCGCGTCTTCGGGAGAATAGCGACTACGAGCAGTACTTC | few | TRBJ2-7 | . | TRBV20-1
CASSFSGGGYTF | TGTGCCAGCAGCTTTAGCGGGGGTGGCTACACCTTC | many | TRBJ1-2 | . | TRBV7-9
CASSQAKSASYEQYF | TGTGCCAGCAGCCAAGCGAAATCTGCCTCCTACGAGCAGTACTTC | . | TRBJ2-7 | . | TRBV4-2
CASSQEPHSGQSNQPQHF | TGTGCCAGCAGCCAAGAACCCCACTCCGGACAGAGCAATCAGCCCCAGCATTTT | . | TRBJ1-5 | . | TRBV4-3
CASSLFGYPNTGELFF | TGTGCCAGCAGCTTATTCGGCTACCCGAACACCGGGGAGCTGTTTTTT | few | TRBJ2-2 | . | TRBV7-2
CASSPGQGGNTEAFF | TGTGCCAGCAGCCCCGGACAGGGGGGAAACACTGAAGCTTTCTTT | many | TRBJ1-1 | TRBD1 | TRBV5-4
CASSLAFRGGEQYF | TGTGCCAGCAGCTTAGCGTTCAGGGGGGGCGAGCAGTACTTC | many | TRBJ2-7 | . | TRBV7-2
CASSATSGGVAEQFF | TGTGCCAGCAGTGCGACTAGCGGGGGGGTGGCTGAGCAGTTCTTC | . | TRBJ2-1 | TRBD2 | TRBV12-3/TRBV12-4
CASTPGGGGANEQFF | TGTGCCAGCACCCCTGGGGGCGGGGGGGCCAATGAGCAGTTCTTC | many | TRBJ2-1 | TRBD2 | TRBV6-1
CSVASGVARQYF | TGCAGCGTTGCCTCAGGGGTGGCACGCCAGTACTTC | few | TRBJ2-5 | . | TRBV29-1
CASSGGQGAGDTQYF | TGCGCCAGCAGCGGGGGACAGGGGGCCGGAGATACGCAGTATTTT | many | TRBJ2-3 | TRBD1 | TRBV5-1
CASSLGQAPYNEQFF | TGCGCCAGCAGCCTGGGACAAGCTCCCTACAATGAGCAGTTCTTC | . | TRBJ2-1 | . | TRBV5-1
CASRGTGEITEAFF | TGTGCCAGCAGGGGGACAGGGGAAATTACTGAAGCTTTCTTT | few | TRBJ1-1 | TRBD1 | TRBV6-1
CASSWGDTSYNSPLHF | TGTGCCAGCAGCTGGGGAGACACCTCCTATAATTCACCCCTCCACTTT | many | TRBJ1-6 | . | TRBV7-2
CASSSAPPVEAFF | TGTGCCAGCAGTTCCGCGCCCCCGGTCGAAGCTTTCTTT | few | TRBJ1-1 | . | TRBV28
CASRPDGKAFF | TGTGCCAGCAGACCTGACGGCAAAGCTTTCTTT | . | TRBJ1-1 | . | TRBV2
CASSQDSAGGYNEQFF | TGCGCCAGCAGCCAAGATTCCGCGGGGGGGTACAATGAGCAGTTCTTC | many | TRBJ2-1 | TRBD2 | TRBV4-3
CASSITGQGNTGELFF | TGTGCCAGTAGTATAACGGGACAGGGTAACACCGGGGAGCTGTTTTTT | . | TRBJ2-2 | TRBD1 | TRBV19
CASSPEGIWLHGYTF | TGCGCCAGCAGCCCGGAGGGGATTTGGCTACATGGCTACACCTTC | . | TRBJ1-2 | . | TRBV5-1
CASSDMNTEAFF | TGCGCCAGCAGTGACATGAACACTGAAGCTTTCTTT | . | TRBJ1-1 | . | TRBV10-2
CASSLGPGVIVYEQYF | TGTGCCAGCAGTTTAGGTCCAGGGGTAATAGTCTACGAGCAGTACTTC | few | TRBJ2-7 | . | TRBV12-3/TRBV12-4
CASSLTSGDPYEQYF | TGTGCCAGCAGCTTAACCAGCGGCGACCCCTACGAGCAGTACTTC | . | TRBJ2-7 | . | TRBV7-9
CASSLGTSGTQYF | TGTGCCAGCAGCCTTGGGACCTCGGGTACGCAGTATTTT | many | TRBJ2-3 | . | TRBV2
CASSYVTISSYNEQFF | TGTGCCAGCAGCTACGTCACCATTAGCTCCTACAATGAGCAGTTCTTC | few | TRBJ2-1 | . | TRBV7-9
CASREGIYQPQHF | TGTGCCAGCAGGGAAGGGATTTATCAGCCCCAGCATTTT | . | TRBJ1-5 | . | TRBV12-3/TRBV12-4
CASSKGLNTQYF | TGTGCCAGCAGCAAGGGACTGAATACGCAGTATTTT | once | TRBJ2-3 | . | TRBV7-8
CASSLAATPYNSPLHF | TGTGCCAGCAGCTTAGCTGCGACACCGTATAATTCACCCCTCCACTTT | many | TRBJ1-6 | . | TRBV11-2
CASSLRTSGGAEDTQYF | TGTGCCAGCAGCCTCAGGACTAGCGGGGGGGCGGAGGATACGCAGTATTTT | . | TRBJ2-3 | TRBD2 | TRBV7-6
CASSRGIGAGLYRDRGTEAFF | TGTGCCAGCAGCCGAGGAATCGGGGCTGGGCTCTATAGGGATAGGGGCACTGAAGCTTTCTTT | . | TRBJ1-1 | . | TRBV3-1
CASSYVRQKGPPPTSPLHF | TGTGCCAGCAGTTACGTACGACAAAAGGGGCCCCCGCCTACGTCACCCCTCCACTTT | . | TRBJ1-6 | . | TRBV28
CASSLGSSAEQYF | TGTGCCAGCAGTTTGGGCTCGTCCGCCGAGCAGTACTTC | few | TRBJ2-7 | . | TRBV6-5
CASSSLGNTDTQYF | TGTGCCAGCAGCTCCCTCGGAAACACAGATACGCAGTATTTT | . | TRBJ2-3 | . | TRBV7-2
CASSLQTGFENEQFF | TGTGCCAGCAGCCTACAAACGGGGTTCGAGAATGAGCAGTTCTTC | . | TRBJ2-1 | . | TRBV3-1
CASSEGQGSDTQYF | TGCGCCAGCAGTGAGGGACAGGGGTCAGATACGCAGTATTTT | . | TRBJ2-3 | TRBD1 | TRBV10-1
CASSYTPPREYTEAFF | TGTGCCAGCAGTTACACCCCCCCGAGGGAATACACTGAAGCTTTCTTT | few | TRBJ1-1 | . | TRBV6-2/TRBV6-3
CASSLVGTARDTQYF | TGTGCCAGCAGCTTAGTGGGTACTGCGAGAGATACGCAGTATTTT | . | TRBJ2-3 | . | TRBV7-9
CASSRPSGQETQYF | TGTGCCAGCTCACGACCCTCAGGCCAAGAGACCCAGTACTTC | few | TRBJ2-5 | . | TRBV18
CASSREQGPHGYTF | TGCGCCAGCAGCCGAGAACAGGGTCCCCATGGCTACACCTTC | . | TRBJ1-2 | . | TRBV4-1
CASSPPLSGAAETQYF | TGTGCCAGCTCACCACCGTTAAGTGGGGCCGCGGAGACCCAGTACTTC | many | TRBJ2-5 | . | TRBV18
CASSEGLAGGYNEQFF | TGTGCCAGCAGCGAAGGGCTAGCGGGGGGTTACAATGAGCAGTTCTTC | . | TRBJ2-1 | TRBD2 | TRBV7-6
CASSITSGAFEYNEQFF | TGTGCCAGCAGCATAACTAGCGGGGCCTTTGAGTACAATGAGCAGTTCTTC | . | TRBJ2-1 | TRBD2 | TRBV7-2
CASSYKGNTEAFF | TGTGCCAGCAGTTATAAGGGGAACACTGAAGCTTTCTTT | many | TRBJ1-1 | . | TRBV6-5
CASSSPLAGNYEQYF | TGTGCCAGTAGTTCGCCTCTAGCGGGGAACTACGAGCAGTACTTC | many | TRBJ2-7 | TRBD2 | TRBV19
CASGLGSGANVLTF | TGTGCCAGCGGACTGGGGTCTGGGGCCAACGTCCTGACTTTC | few | TRBJ2-6 | . | TRBV11-2
CASSRPGERGDTQYF | TGTGCCAGCAGTCGTCCAGGGGAAAGAGGAGATACGCAGTATTTT | few | TRBJ2-3 | . | TRBV12-3/TRBV12-4
CSASGQGDNSPLHF | TGCAGTGCCAGTGGACAGGGGGATAATTCACCCCTCCACTTT | few | TRBJ1-6 | TRBD1 | TRBV20-1
CASSYSTRGTQYF | TGTGCCAGCAGTTACTCGACTAGGGGTACGCAGTATTTT | many | TRBJ2-3 | . | TRBV6-5
CASRLERDTGELFF | TGTGCCAGTCGCCTGGAAAGAGACACCGGGGAGCTGTTTTTT | many | TRBJ2-2 | . | TRBV6-1
CATSDLRAALNEQFF | TGTGCCACCAGTGATTTACGCGCCGCGCTAAATGAGCAGTTCTTC | few | TRBJ2-1 | . | TRBV24-1
CASSVVIGGEQFF | TGTGCCAGCAGCGTAGTGATCGGGGGTGAGCAGTTCTTC | many | TRBJ2-1 | . | TRBV9
CSVGPPNTGELFF | TGCAGCGTAGGACCACCGAACACCGGGGAGCTGTTTTTT | . | TRBJ2-2 | . | TRBV29-1
CASSYTKGRSSYNEQFF | TGTGCCAGCAGTTACACTAAAGGACGCAGCTCCTACAATGAGCAGTTCTTC | . | TRBJ2-1 | . | TRBV6-5
CASSKFGDFRGCGTEAFF | TGTGCCAGCAGCAAATTTGGGGACTTCAGGGGGTGCGGAACTGAAGCTTTCTTT | few | TRBJ1-1 | . | TRBV21-1
CATSKAGGPGDTQYF | TGTGCCACCAGTAAGGCGGGGGGCCCGGGAGATACGCAGTATTTT | few | TRBJ2-3 | TRBD2 | TRBV24-1